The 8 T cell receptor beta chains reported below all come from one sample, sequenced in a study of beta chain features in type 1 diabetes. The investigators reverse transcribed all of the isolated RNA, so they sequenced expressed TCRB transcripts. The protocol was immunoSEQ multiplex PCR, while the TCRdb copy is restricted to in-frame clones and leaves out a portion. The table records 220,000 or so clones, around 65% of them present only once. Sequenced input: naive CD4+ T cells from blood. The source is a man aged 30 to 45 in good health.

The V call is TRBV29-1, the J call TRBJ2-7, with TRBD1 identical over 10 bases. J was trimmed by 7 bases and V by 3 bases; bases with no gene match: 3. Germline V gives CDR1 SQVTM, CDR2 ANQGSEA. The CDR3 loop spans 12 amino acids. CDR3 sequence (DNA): TGCAGCGTTGACAGGACAGGGGGTGAGCAGTACTTC. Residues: CSVDRTGGEQYF.

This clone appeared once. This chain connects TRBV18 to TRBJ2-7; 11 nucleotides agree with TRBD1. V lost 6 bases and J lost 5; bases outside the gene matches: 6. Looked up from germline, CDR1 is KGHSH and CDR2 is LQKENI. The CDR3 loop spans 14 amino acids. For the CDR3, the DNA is TGTGCCAGCTCGACAAGGACAGGGGGCGACGAGCAGTACTTC. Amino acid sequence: CASSTRTGGDEQYF. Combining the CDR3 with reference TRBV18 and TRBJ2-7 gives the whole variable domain NAGVMQNPRHLVRRRGQEARLRCSPMKGHSHVYWYRQLPEEGLKFMVYLQKENIIDESGMPKERFSAEFPKEGPSILRIQQVVRGDSAAYFCASSTRTGGDEQYFGPGTRLTVT.

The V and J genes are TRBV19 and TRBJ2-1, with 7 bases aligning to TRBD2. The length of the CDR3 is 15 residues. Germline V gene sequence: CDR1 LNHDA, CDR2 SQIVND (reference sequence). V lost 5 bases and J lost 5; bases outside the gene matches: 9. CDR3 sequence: CASSPLWEGHNEQFF. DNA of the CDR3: TGTGCCAGTAGTCCCCTGTGGGAGGGTCACAATGAGCAGTTCTTC.

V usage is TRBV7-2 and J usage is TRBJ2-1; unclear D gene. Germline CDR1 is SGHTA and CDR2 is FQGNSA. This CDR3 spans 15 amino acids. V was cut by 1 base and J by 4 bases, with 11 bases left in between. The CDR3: CASSLGRVEYNEQFF. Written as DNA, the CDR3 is TGTGCCAGCAGCTTAGGGCGAGTTGAGTACAATGAGCAGTTCTTC.

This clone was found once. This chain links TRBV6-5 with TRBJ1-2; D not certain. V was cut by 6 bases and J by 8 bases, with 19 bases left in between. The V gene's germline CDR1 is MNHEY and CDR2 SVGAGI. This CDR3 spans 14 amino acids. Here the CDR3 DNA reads TGTGCCAGCAGCCGCGAGCTAGTCCCGAAGGGCTACACCTTC. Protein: CASSRELVPKGYTF.

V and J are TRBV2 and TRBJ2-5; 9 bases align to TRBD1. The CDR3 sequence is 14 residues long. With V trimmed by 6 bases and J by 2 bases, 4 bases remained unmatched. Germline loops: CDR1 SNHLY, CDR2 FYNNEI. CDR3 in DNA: TGTGCCAGCAGCGGAGGGACAGGGCAAGAGACCCAGTACTTC. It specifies CASSGGTGQETQYF. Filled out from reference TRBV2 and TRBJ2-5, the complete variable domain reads EPEVTQTPSHQVTQMGQEVILRCVPISNHLYFYWYRQILGQKVEFLVSFYNNEISEKSEIFDDQFSVERPDGSNFTLKIRSTKLEDSAMYFCASSGGTGQETQYFGPGTRLLVL.

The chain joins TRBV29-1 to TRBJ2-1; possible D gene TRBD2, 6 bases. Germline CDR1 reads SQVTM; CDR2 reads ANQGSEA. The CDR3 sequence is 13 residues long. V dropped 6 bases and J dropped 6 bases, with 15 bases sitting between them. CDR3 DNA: TGCAGCGTCCAAACTAGCCCCCCCAATGAGCAGTTCTTC. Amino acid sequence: CSVQTSPPNEQFF.

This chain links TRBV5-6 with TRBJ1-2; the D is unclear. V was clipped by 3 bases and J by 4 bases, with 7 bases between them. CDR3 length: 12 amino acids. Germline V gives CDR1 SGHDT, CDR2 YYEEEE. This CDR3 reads CASSSPIYGYTF. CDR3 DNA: TGTGCCAGCAGCTCCCCTATCTATGGCTACACCTTC. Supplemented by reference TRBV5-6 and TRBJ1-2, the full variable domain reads DAGVTQSPTHLIKTRGQQVTLRCSPKSGHDTVSWYQQALGQGPQFIFQYYEEEERQRGNFPDRFSGHQFPNYSSELNVNALLLGDSALYLCASSSPIYGYTFGSGTRLTVV.